A single sample gave rise to the 10 T cell receptor beta chains below, sequenced in a study of CD8 T cells in ankylosing spondylitis. The antigens of these receptors remain unknown. The study, taken as a whole, reports: Fewer than 10 highly homologous variants made up a TCR beta motif that seemed to typify ankylosing spondylitis blood.

TCRdb reanalysed the 5' RACE reads using MiXCR and keeps one entry per CDR3 protein. This sample has hundreds of thousands of distinct CDR3 sequences, with 12% found just once. Material for sequencing was blood, either unsorted or a sorted T cell fraction (not recorded which). The receptors come from a male donor with ankylosing spondylitis.

This clonotype was seen at least ten times. This chain links TRBV20-1 with TRBJ1-5; no definite D call. Germline lookup yields CDR1 DFQATT and CDR2 SNEGSKA (reference sequence). The length of the CDR3 is 16 residues. Trimming shortened V by 3 bases and J by 4 bases, and 19 bases separated the two germline ends. This CDR3 is CSARGTVLRRNQPQHF. DNA for the CDR3: TGCAGTGCTAGGGGTACGGTCCTTAGGCGAAATCAGCCCCAGCATTTT.

This sequence joins TRBV6-2 or TRBV6-3 and TRBJ2-5, with 7 bases matching TRBD1. Trimming at V came to 8 bases and at J to 3 bases, leaving 6 bases not matched to a gene. The V gene's germline CDR1 is MNHEY and CDR2 SVGEGT. This CDR3 has 13 amino acids. The CDR3 DNA is TGTGCCAGCTACGGGACAGCGGAAGAGACCCAGTACTTC. As protein: CASYGTAEETQYF.

Only one count was recorded for this clonotype. This chain links TRBV5-4 with TRBJ1-1; D not certain. The CDR3 loop spans 14 amino acids. The germline gives CDR1 SGHNT, CDR2 YYREEE (reference sequence). V lost 4 bases and J 3 bases, leaving 13 bases between the germline ends. CDR3 sequence reads: CASSPVGQHTEAFF. The CDR3, as DNA: TGTGCCAGCAGCCCGGTCGGGCAGCACACTGAAGCTTTCTTT.

The chain links TRBV7-2 to TRBJ2-3, with 8 bases identical to TRBD2. CDR1 is SGHTA, CDR2 FQGNSA, per germline. There are 15 residues in the CDR3. Losses at the gene ends were 2 bases for V and 5 bases for J; bases not matched to a gene: 6. Written as DNA, the CDR3 is TGTGCCAGCAGCTTAAGGGACGCGGGGGGAGATACGCAGTATTTT. This codes for CASSLRDAGGDTQYF. Together with reference TRBV7-2 and TRBJ2-3, the CDR3 gives the full variable domain: GAGVSQSPSNKVTEKGKDVELRCDPISGHTALYWYRQSLGQGLEFLIYFQGNSAPDKSGLPSDRFSAERTGGSVSTLTIQRTQQEDSAVYLCASSLRDAGGDTQYFGPGTRLTVL.

This clonotype was detected many times. The chain joins TRBV5-5 to TRBJ2-6; D is unclear. V lost 1 base, J lost 0 bases, and 8 bases lay in between. The CDR3 loop spans 16 amino acids. Germline lookup yields CDR1 SGHKS and CDR2 YYEKEE (reference sequence). This CDR3 reads CASSLYSPSGANVLTF. The DNA for the CDR3 is TGTGCCAGCAGCTTGTATAGTCCCTCTGGGGCCAACGTCCTGACTTTC.

This clonotype showed up just a few times. The rearrangement joins TRBV6-5 to TRBJ2-3; 7 bases are shared with TRBD1. The V gene end was trimmed by 8 bases and the J gene end by 6 bases; junction bases not matched to a gene: 5. Looked up from germline, CDR1 is MNHEY and CDR2 is SVGAGI. The CDR3 runs to 12 residues. CDR3 in amino acids: CASRQGPDTQYF. The DNA of the CDR3 is TGTGCCAGCCGACAGGGACCCGATACGCAGTATTTT.

This clonotype was picked up a small number of times. This chain joins TRBV9 and TRBJ2-7, with TRBD2 matching over 10 bases. The CDR3 contains 15 residues. The J segment lost 0 bases and the V segment lost 6 bases, leaving 6 bases of the junction unmatched. Looked up from germline, CDR1 is SGDLS and CDR2 is YYNGEE. For the CDR3, the DNA is TGTGCCAGCACCCGGACTAGCGGAAGCTCCTACGAGCAGTACTTC. Residues: CASTRTSGSSYEQYF. The variable domain in full, with the rest retrieved from reference TRBV9 and TRBJ2-7, is DSGVTQTPKHLITATGQRVTLRCSPRSGDLSVYWYQQSLDQGLQFLIQYYNGEERAKGNILERFSAQQFPDLHSELNLSSLELGDSALYFCASTRTSGSSYEQYFGPGTRLTVT.

The chain couples TRBV10-3 to TRBJ2-1; 16 bases line up with TRBD2. Germline CDR1 is ENHRY and CDR2 is SYGVKD. This CDR3 has 16 amino acids. Unmatched junction bases numbered 9, after V lost 8 bases and J lost 8 bases. The CDR3 loop reads CAIRRTGTSGRDEQFF. CDR3 nucleotides: TGTGCCATCCGGCGCACCGGGACTAGCGGGAGGGATGAGCAGTTCTTC.

In its sample, this clonotype was seen many times. V gene TRBV7-2 combines with J gene TRBJ2-7; TRBD2 agrees at 9 bases. The CDR3 covers 15 residues. V lost 2 bases to trimming and J lost 7 bases; unmatched junction nucleotides: 9. CDR1 is SGHTA and CDR2 is FQGNSA in the germline V gene. CDR3 coding DNA: TGTGCCAGCAGCTTACTGGCGGGAGGGTTGGGGGAGCAGTACTTC. Protein sequence: CASSLLAGGLGEQYF. Drawing the rest from reference TRBV7-2 and TRBJ2-7, the complete variable domain is GAGVSQSPSNKVTEKGKDVELRCDPISGHTALYWYRQSLGQGLEFLIYFQGNSAPDKSGLPSDRFSAERTGGSVSTLTIQRTQQEDSAVYLCASSLLAGGLGEQYFGPGTRLTVT.

In its sample, this clonotype was seen a few times. The chain carries TRBV12-3 or TRBV12-4 and TRBJ2-1; a weak D match, TRBD2 (6 bases). CDR3 length: 16 amino acids. Between the trimmed V and J ends, which lost 6 bases and 6 bases, there was a span of 21 bases. The CDR3, as DNA: TGTGCCAGCAGGCCAGGGACTGCAATCCTCCTCAATGAGCAGTTCTTC. As protein: CASRPGTAILLNEQFF.